These 9 T cell receptor beta chains originate from one sample sequenced in a study of T-cell memory formation after mild COVID-19. TCRdb called the 5' RACE reads again in MiXCR, with one record for every CDR3 protein. The data show 250,000 to 350,000 distinct CDR3 sequences, about a sixth seen once. The sequenced sample consisted of PBMCs or a T cell subset sorted from them (not recorded which). The receptor source for this set is a man aged 18 to 30 who had mild COVID-19 (a few samples of this study predate the infection). Cell type and time point are not known.

This clonotype was counted only a few times. This chain uses TRBV2 with TRBJ2-1; D assignment may be TRBD1 or TRBD2 (5 bases each). Germline CDR1 SNHLY, CDR2 FYNNEI. The V end lost 9 bases, the J end lost 2 bases, and 11 bases lay between the germline ends. The CDR3 covers 13 residues. Here the CDR3 DNA reads TGTGCCAGTCTCGGGACGGCCTACAATGAGCAGTTCTTC. Protein: CASLGTAYNEQFF.

This clonotype was observed a few times. The chain links TRBV7-6 to TRBJ2-7; D is possibly TRBD1 (6 bases). Trimming removed 0 bases from V and 3 bases from J, with 9 bases in between. The CDR3 length is 14 residues. The germline V gene has CDR1 SGHVS and CDR2 FNYEAQ. CDR3: CASSLATQGYEQYF. In DNA form, the CDR3 reads TGTGCCAGCAGCTTAGCGACACAGGGCTACGAGCAGTACTTC.

The rearrangement links TRBV6-2 or TRBV6-3 to TRBJ1-2; TRBD1 matches 7 bases. Germline-derived CDR1 and CDR2 are MNHEY and SVGEGT. This CDR3 has 13 residues. The V gene end was trimmed by 6 bases and the J gene end by 7 bases; junction bases not matched to a gene: 8. This CDR3 is CASRQQGSSGYTF. DNA for the CDR3: TGTGCCAGCAGACAACAGGGGAGTAGTGGCTACACCTTC.

This clonotype showed up just a few times. The rearrangement links TRBV6-2 or TRBV6-3 to TRBJ2-7; tentative D call: TRBD1 (6 bases). CDR3 size: 15 residues. The V end was cut by 1 base, the J end by 7 bases, with 17 bases between. The germline V gene encodes CDR1 MNHEY and CDR2 SVGEGT. The CDR3, as DNA: TGTGCCAGCAGTTACTGGGCGACAGGTCGGAAAGAGCAGTACTTC. Protein product: CASSYWATGRKEQYF.

The CDR3 region is CASRRDYEQYV. The DNA for the CDR3 is TGTGCCAGCAGGAGAGACTACGAGCAGTACGTC. The rearrangement uses TRBV2 and TRBJ2-7; D ambiguous. Germline V gene lookup returns CDR1 SNHLY and CDR2 FYNNEI. The CDR3 length is 11 residues. The V and J ends lost 6 bases and 3 bases respectively, with 6 bases between them.

This clonotype appeared many times. V and J are TRBV29-1 and TRBJ2-3, with D perhaps TRBD2 (5 bases). The CDR3 sequence is 12 residues long. The V gene lost 3 bases and the J gene lost 4 bases, with 8 bases spanning the gap. In germline, CDR1 is SQVTM, CDR2 ANQGSEA. The CDR3 spells CSVDEGADTQYF. In nucleotides, the CDR3 is TGCAGCGTTGACGAGGGCGCAGATACGCAGTATTTT.

This clonotype was recorded a few times. CDR3 bases: TGTGCCAGCAGTGAAGGACACCTTCTCTATGGCTACACCTTC. It codes for CASSEGHLLYGYTF. This chain joins TRBV6-1 and TRBJ1-2; D uncertain. Trimming removed 1 base from V and 4 bases from J, with 10 bases in between. There are 14 residues in the CDR3. The germline V gene has CDR1 MNHNS and CDR2 SASEGT.

At least ten counts were recorded for this clonotype. V gene TRBV7-2 combines with J gene TRBJ2-1; D call uncertain. CDR3 length: 12 residues. V was cut by 1 base and J by 7 bases, with 5 bases left in between. Germline-derived CDR1 and CDR2 are SGHTA and FQGNSA. This chain's CDR3 is CASSLGVNEQFF. The CDR3 coding sequence is TGTGCCAGCAGCTTAGGGGTGAATGAGCAGTTCTTC. Drawing the rest from reference TRBV7-2 and TRBJ2-1, the complete variable domain is GAGVSQSPSNKVTEKGKDVELRCDPISGHTALYWYRQSLGQGLEFLIYFQGNSAPDKSGLPSDRFSAERTGGSVSTLTIQRTQQEDSAVYLCASSLGVNEQFFGPGTRLTVL.

The V gene is TRBV7-3, the J gene TRBJ1-2, with D tentatively TRBD1 (5 bases). Germline lookup yields CDR1 SGHTA and CDR2 FQGTGA. V was trimmed by 5 bases and J by 4 bases, leaving 17 bases between them. The CDR3 covers 15 residues. The CDR3 DNA follows: TGTGCCAGCAGCCCGGGCTTAGGTGGGGCCTATGGCTACACCTTC. Its protein product is CASSPGLGGAYGYTF.